A single sample gave rise to the 19 T cell receptor beta chains below, sequenced in a study of early T cells in non-severe SARS-CoV-2 infection. MiXCR, run by TCRdb on the 5' RACE reads, gives a single entry per CDR3 protein. Of tens of thousands of distinct CDR3 sequences in the sample, approximately 12% were seen once. Here the sequenced sample was whole blood, taken at baseline. The receptors shown here come from an adult who was a healthcare worker with PCR-confirmed SARS-CoV-2 infection or an uninfected control (not recorded which). The donor label of this sample is uncertain.

The rearrangement uses TRBV20-1 and TRBJ2-3; 8 bases fit TRBD1. Germline CDR1 is DFQATT and CDR2 is SNEGSKA (reference sequence). This CDR3 spans 15 amino acids. The CDR3 here is CSRNSRRDRPDTQYF. CDR3 nucleotide sequence: TGCAGCCGTAACTCCCGCCGGGACAGGCCAGATACGCAGTATTTT.

This CDR3 reads CASSVSGSLFNEQFF. In nucleotides, the CDR3 is TGTGCCAGCAGTGTTAGCGGGAGCCTGTTCAATGAGCAGTTCTTC. The chain links TRBV6-4 to TRBJ2-1; TRBD2 aligns across 9 bases. Trimming at V came to 4 bases and at J to 6 bases, leaving 7 bases not matched to a gene. Germline V lookup: CDR1 MRHNA, CDR2 SNTAGT. This CDR3 has 15 amino acids.

In this sample, this clonotype turned up a few times. This chain connects TRBV19 to TRBJ2-1; TRBD2 agrees at 7 bases. Germline-derived CDR1 and CDR2 are LNHDA and SQIVND (reference sequence). CDR3 length: 16 amino acids. Trimming cost V 3 bases and J 6 bases; bases outside gene matches: 11. The CDR3 nucleotides read TGTGCCAGTAGTATTGGACTTAGACTAGCCGGCAATGAGCAGTTCTTC. It specifies CASSIGLRLAGNEQFF.

The chain carries TRBV7-9 and TRBJ2-7, with D possibly being TRBD1 (6 bases). This CDR3 contains 15 residues. Trimming took off 4 bases at V and 0 bases at J, with 13 bases between the two ends. CDR1 SEHNR and CDR2 FQNEAQ come from the germline V gene (reference sequence). The CDR3 here is CASSSGDISSYEQYF. CDR3 nucleotides: TGTGCCAGCAGCTCCGGGGACATCAGCTCCTACGAGCAGTACTTC.

This clonotype occurred many times. The V and J genes are TRBV12-3 or TRBV12-4 and TRBJ1-1, with no clear D. CDR3 size: 13 residues. V was trimmed by 6 bases and J by 7 bases, leaving 15 bases between them. The CDR3 nucleotides are TGTGCCAGCAGCCCTGGTGGGCCAGTTGAAGCTTTCTTT. This sequence encodes CASSPGGPVEAFF.

A few counts support this clonotype. The chain links TRBV20-1 to TRBJ2-5; maybe TRBD1 (5 bases). This CDR3 has 13 amino acids. Germline-derived CDR1 and CDR2 are DFQATT and SNEGSKA (reference sequence). Trimming stripped 0 bases from V and 5 bases from J, with 10 bases between. The CDR3 loop is CSAREAGLETQYF. The CDR3 DNA reads as TGCAGTGCTAGAGAAGCAGGGCTCGAGACCCAGTACTTC.

The V gene is TRBV5-6, the J gene TRBJ1-1; 8 bases fit TRBD1. The germline CDR1 and CDR2 sequences are SGHDT and YYEEEE. V lost 4 bases, J lost 4 bases, and 12 bases stayed unmatched. The CDR3 contains 16 residues. In nucleotides, the CDR3 is TGTGCCAGCAGCAGATACAGCAGGGGGCGGGTCACTGAAGCTTTCTTT. This sequence encodes CASSRYSRGRVTEAFF.

This clonotype was recorded many times. The chain carries TRBV27 and TRBJ2-5, with TRBD1 matching 8 bases. Germline CDR1 MNHEY, CDR2 SMNVEV (reference sequence). Trimming removed 4 bases from V and 5 bases from J; junction bases left unmatched: 15. This CDR3 contains 17 residues. The CDR3, as DNA: TGTGCCAGCAGTTCTGATGCCGTCCAGGGGGCTCAGGAGACCCAGTACTTC. It specifies CASSSDAVQGAQETQYF.

Worth noting for this clonotype: Since a much larger clone is just one base distant, this may be a read error. The gene calls are TRBV7-2 and TRBJ2-5; TRBD1 matches at 7 bases. The V segment lost 1 base and the J segment 5 bases; nucleotides outside the gene matches: 4. This CDR3 comprises 14 residues. Germline assignment: CDR1 SGHTA and CDR2 FQGNSA. The CDR3 coding sequence is TGTGCCAGCAGCTTAGGAGGGGGCCTGGAGACCCAGTACTTC. This translates into CASSLGGGLETQYF.

The chain joins TRBV7-9 to TRBJ2-5; 7 positions match TRBD2. Germline V lookup: CDR1 SEHNR, CDR2 FQNEAQ (reference sequence). The CDR3 length is 15 residues. The V segment lost 2 bases and the J segment 2 bases; nucleotides outside the gene matches: 5. The CDR3 spells CASSLPSGTQETQYF. In nucleotides, the CDR3 is TGTGCCAGCAGCTTACCAAGCGGGACGCAAGAGACCCAGTACTTC.

The J gene is TRBJ2-1, the V gene TRBV5-1, with TRBD1 as a possible D gene (6 bases). Germline V lookup: CDR1 SGHRS, CDR2 YFSETQ. Trimming shortened V by 4 bases and J by 6 bases, and 11 bases separated the two germline ends. CDR3 length equals 13 residues. The CDR3 nucleotides read TGCGCCAGCAGCCCGGACAGACTCAATGAGCAGTTCTTC. It is translated as CASSPDRLNEQFF.

This clonotype was counted between two and nine times. The chain has TRBV20-1 and TRBJ2-1; a possible D gene is TRBD2 (5 bases). This CDR3 contains 14 residues. Per germline, CDR1 DFQATT and CDR2 SNEGSKA (reference sequence). Trimming removed 6 bases at V and 0 bases at J, with 12 bases between. The CDR3 loop is CSAGQADSYNEQFF. In DNA form, the CDR3 reads TGCAGTGCCGGGCAAGCGGACTCCTACAATGAGCAGTTCTTC.

This clonotype was counted a few times. The chain joins TRBV29-1 to TRBJ1-2, with no clear D. Trimming stripped 1 base from V and 4 bases from J, with 10 bases between. The CDR3 totals 13 residues. CDR1 and CDR2 from the germline V gene are SQVTM and ANQGSEA. CDR3 nucleotides: TGCAGCGTTGAAGGGACGGAGTTCTATGGCTACACCTTC. Protein: CSVEGTEFYGYTF.

CDR3 sequence reads: CASSVGGGTKNIQYF. The CDR3 DNA reads TGTGCCAGCAGTGTAGGCGGGGGGACCAAAAACATTCAGTACTTC. The rearrangement joins TRBV2 to TRBJ2-4, with 8 bases matching TRBD2. J lost 2 bases, V lost 4 bases, and 4 bases had no gene match. The CDR3 is 15 residues long. Germline assignment: CDR1 SNHLY and CDR2 FYNNEI.

This clonotype has at least ten counts. CDR3 region: CASSEVEEAFF. CDR3 bases: TGTGCCAGCAGTGAAGTTGAGGAAGCTTTCTTT. This rearrangement joins TRBV25-1 to TRBJ1-1; D is undetermined. V dropped 2 bases and J dropped 8 bases, with 6 bases sitting between them. CDR1 is MGHDK, CDR2 SYGVNS, per germline. The CDR3 extends over 11 amino acids.

This clonotype has a handful of counts. The chain employs TRBV6-5 and TRBJ1-1, with TRBD1 as a possible D gene (5 bases). Germline CDR1 MNHEY, CDR2 SVGAGI. Trimming left V 6 bases short and J 6 bases short, with 11 bases between. CDR3 length: 12 residues. The CDR3 reads CASRRVGAEAFF. For the CDR3, the DNA is TGTGCCAGCAGGCGGGTGGGGGCTGAAGCTTTCTTT.

The rearrangement links TRBV5-1 to TRBJ2-1; 7 bases are shared with TRBD1. The CDR3 spans 14 residues. J was trimmed by 5 bases and V by 3 bases; bases with no gene match: 5. CDR1 is SGHRS, CDR2 YFSETQ, per germline. As DNA, the CDR3 is TGCGCCAGCAGCTCAGGGGGAATTAACAATGAGCAGTTCTTC. Translated, it gives CASSSGGINNEQFF.

This clonotype has just a few counts. The V and J genes are TRBV5-1 and TRBJ2-2; 7 bases map to TRBD1. Germline CDR1 and CDR2: SGHRS and YFSETQ. The V gene end was trimmed by 4 bases and the J gene end by 0 bases; junction bases not matched to a gene: 6. The CDR3 runs 16 residues. As DNA, the CDR3 is TGCGCCAGCAGCCTACAGGGGCCAGCGAACACCGGGGAGCTGTTTTTT. Translated, it gives CASSLQGPANTGELFF.

This chain uses TRBV6-1 with TRBJ2-3; D ambiguous. Germline CDR1 MNHNS, CDR2 SASEGT. The V and J ends lost 0 bases and 4 bases respectively, with 11 bases between them. The CDR3 has 15 amino acids. CDR3 in DNA: TGTGCCAGCAGTGAAGCCTTTGTTATCCCAGATACGCAGTATTTT. This codes for CASSEAFVIPDTQYF.